Listed below are T cell receptor beta chains from one sample, sequenced in a study of post-analysis software for immune sequencing data. TCRdb called the PCR reads again in MiXCR, with one record for every CDR3 protein. This repertoire shows some 690,000 distinct CDR3 sequences, roughly three fifths found once; its top ten account for approximately 10%. The sample comprised blood. The receptors come from a girl aged 2-10 years with multiple sclerosis. The CDR3 runs from the conserved cysteine through the conserved F or W. The order of the fields is D gene, J gene, clone size, V gene, CDR3 DNA, CDR3 protein. D genes are given only for firm matches. Only some rows state a clone size, as once, few, many or a class for expanded clones.

TRBD2 | TRBJ2-5 | NA | TRBV20-1 | TGCAGTGCCCTTCGGGGGGAGACAGAGACCCAGTACTTC | CSALRGETETQYF
TRBD2 | TRBJ2-3 | NA | TRBV4-3 | TGCGCCAGCAGCCAAGATCTACGCGGGGGGACAGATACGCAGTATTTT | CASSQDLRGGTDTQYF
NA | TRBJ2-5 | NA | TRBV5-5 | TGTGCCACCCTGGACTACACCTTCATCCACGAGACCCAGTACTTC | CATLDYTFIHETQYF
NA | TRBJ2-3 | NA | TRBV5-6 | TGTGCCAGCAGCTTAGTTCGCGGGCAGAGCACAGATACGCAGTGTTTT | CASSLVRGQSTDTQCF
NA | TRBJ2-3 | NA | TRBV4-2 | TGTGCCAGCAGCCAAGACGGTGGAGCCTTAACTAGCACAGATACGCAGTATTTT | CASSQDGGALTSTDTQYF
NA | TRBJ1-2 | NA | TRBV7-2 | TGTGCCAGCAGCTTAACCGCAGGCCCTAACTATGGCTACACCTTC | CASSLTAGPNYGYTF
NA | TRBJ2-5 | NA | TRBV5-1 | TGCGCCAGCAGCTTGGAGTTGGGATCGGAGACCCAGTACTTC | CASSLELGSETQYF
NA | TRBJ1-2 | NA | TRBV7-2 | TGTGCCAGCAGCTTATTTGACGCTAACTATAGCTACACCTTC | CASSLFDANYSYTF
TRBD2 | TRBJ2-1 | once | TRBV15 | TGTGCCACCAGCAGAGAGCGACTAGCGGGTCGCTACAATGAGCAGTTCTTC | CATSRERLAGRYNEQFF
NA | TRBJ2-3 | NA | TRBV6-2/TRBV6-3 | TGTGCCAGCAGTTTACCCCTAGGGCGGAGTGCAGATACGCAGTATTTT | CASSLPLGRSADTQYF
NA | TRBJ1-1 | NA | TRBV20-1 | TGCAGTGCGCGAGCAGGGGCAGGGAACACTGAAGCTTTCTTT | CSARAGAGNTEAFF
NA | TRBJ2-5 | NA | TRBV6-6 | TGTGCCAGCAGTTACCTCGAAGATGGGGGCCAAGAGACCCAGTACTTC | CASSYLEDGGQETQYF
TRBD1 | TRBJ1-5 | NA | TRBV2 | TGTGCCAGCAGCGCCGGGACAGGGAGCAATCAGCCCCAGCATTTT | CASSAGTGSNQPQHF
NA | TRBJ2-1 | once | TRBV12-3/TRBV12-4 | TGTGCCAGCAGTCGACAGTTTGAGAATGAGCAGTTCTTC | CASSRQFENEQFF
NA | TRBJ2-3 | NA | TRBV5-5 | TGTGCCAGCAGCTTTTCAGGGGAAGATACGCAGTATTTT | CASSFSGEDTQYF
NA | TRBJ1-6 | few | TRBV9 | TGTGCCAGCAGCTCCGGGGGATCGAATTCACCCCTCCACTTT | CASSSGGSNSPLHF
TRBD2 | TRBJ2-3 | NA | TRBV20-1 | TGCAGTGCTAATAGCGGGGGGGGCACAGATACGCAGTATTTT | CSANSGGGTDTQYF
NA | TRBJ2-7 | few | TRBV4-1 | TGCGCCAGCAGCCAAGAAGGTTGGGCAGCCTACGAGCAGTACTTC | CASSQEGWAAYEQYF
NA | TRBJ1-2 | NA | TRBV20-1 | TGCAGTGCTAGAGATCACTCTCGGGGCTACACCTTC | CSARDHSRGYTF
NA | TRBJ1-1 | NA | TRBV2 | TGTGCCAGCATCCCCCACAAGGACACTGAAGCTTTCTTT | CASIPHKDTEAFF
TRBD2 | TRBJ2-5 | NA | TRBV6-1 | TGTGCCAGCAGCCTGACTAGCGGGGGGGATTGGTACCAAGAGACCCAGTACTTC | CASSLTSGGDWYQETQYF
NA | TRBJ2-5 | NA | TRBV12-3/TRBV12-4 | TGTGCCAGCAGTTCCCCCAACAGGGCTACTCAAGAGACCCAGTACTTC | CASSSPNRATQETQYF
NA | TRBJ2-1 | NA | TRBV29-1 | TGCAGCGTTTGGGAGGGGGCGAATGAGCAGTTCTTC | CSVWEGANEQFF
NA | TRBJ1-1 | NA | TRBV6-6 | TGTGCCAGCAGTTACGCGGCGGGGACTGAAGCTTTCTTT | CASSYAAGTEAFF
NA | TRBJ2-1 | NA | TRBV12-3/TRBV12-4 | TGTGCCAGCAGACTAGCCGGACAGGCTTACTACAATGAGCAGTTCTTC | CASRLAGQAYYNEQFF
NA | TRBJ2-5 | NA | TRBV20-1 | TGCAGTGCTACTCCTGGAAAAGAGACCCAGTACTTC | CSATPGKETQYF
TRBD1 | TRBJ1-2 | once | TRBV4-1 | TGCGCCAGCAGCCAAGATGGGGACAGAGCCCCCTATGGCTACACCTTC | CASSQDGDRAPYGYTF
NA | TRBJ2-1 | NA | TRBV11-3 | TGTGCCAGCAGCTTGGATAGCGGTCGGAGCTCCTACAATGAGCAGTTCTTC | CASSLDSGRSSYNEQFF
NA | TRBJ2-4 | NA | TRBV6-6 | TGTGCCAGCAGTTACTGGGTAGCTTCAAAAAACATTCAGTACTTC | CASSYWVASKNIQYF
TRBD1 | TRBJ2-7 | NA | TRBV5-1 | TGCGCCAGCACCCTAACAGGGACAGCCTACGAGCAGTACTTC | CASTLTGTAYEQYF
TRBD1 | TRBJ2-7 | NA | TRBV28 | TGTGCCAGCAGCGCCGTAGACAGGGTCGGCAACGAGCAGTACTTC | CASSAVDRVGNEQYF
NA | TRBJ2-7 | NA | TRBV27 | TGTGCCAGCAGTGAAATGGGAGGGGGCTCCTACAAGCAGTACTTC | CASSEMGGGSYKQYF
NA | TRBJ1-1 | NA | TRBV6-2/TRBV6-3 | TGTGCCAGCAGGCTAAACACTGAAGCTTTCTTT | CASRLNTEAFF
TRBD2 | TRBJ2-5 | once | TRBV7-9 | TGTGCCAGCAGCTTAGTCGGCGGCGGACTAGCGAAAGAGACCCAGTACTTC | CASSLVGGGLAKETQYF
NA | TRBJ2-5 | NA | TRBV3-1 | TGTGCCAGCAGCCAACGGCCGGAAGAGACCCAGTACTTC | CASSQRPEETQYF
TRBD1 | TRBJ1-4 | NA | TRBV29-1 | TGCAGCGCCAGGGGGATAACAGGGTCACTCGCAACTAATGAAAAACTGTTTTTT | CSARGITGSLATNEKLFF
NA | TRBJ2-1 | once | TRBV7-9 | TGTGCCAGCCCCTCCTCGTCGGACGATGAGCAGTTCTTC | CASPSSSDDEQFF
TRBD2 | TRBJ2-1 | few | TRBV20-1 | TGCAGTGCTAGAGATCCGGCGGGAGCCTCGAGGGGTGAGCAGTTCTTC | CSARDPAGASRGEQFF
NA | TRBJ2-1 | few | TRBV29-1 | TGCAGCGTTTCGCAGGGCACCAAGAATGAGCAGTTCTTC | CSVSQGTKNEQFF
TRBD2 | TRBJ2-1 | NA | TRBV20-1 | TGCAGTGCAAGATCTAGCGGGAGAGTGTCCGAGCAGTTCTTC | CSARSSGRVSEQFF
NA | TRBJ2-1 | NA | TRBV24-1 | TGTGCCACCAGCTTAACAGGGAGTGAGCAGTTCTTC | CATSLTGSEQFF
NA | TRBJ2-5 | few | TRBV29-1 | TGCAGCGTTGACCAGTCCGAGACCCAGTACTTC | CSVDQSETQYF
NA | TRBJ1-2 | NA | TRBV24-1 | TGTGCCACCAGTGATACGGATTTTTATGGCTACACCTTC | CATSDTDFYGYTF
NA | TRBJ2-5 | few | TRBV10-3 | TGTGCCATCACCTCCGCTCCCGGAACACAAGAGACCCAGTACTTC | CAITSAPGTQETQYF
TRBD2 | TRBJ2-7 | NA | TRBV10-3 | TGTGCCATCAGAATAGCGGGAAGCTACGAGCAGTACTTC | CAIRIAGSYEQYF
TRBD1 | TRBJ2-3 | few | TRBV5-1 | TGCGCCAGCAGCGTGGGACAGGCTGGAAGCACAGATACGCAGTATTTT | CASSVGQAGSTDTQYF
TRBD2 | TRBJ2-1 | few | TRBV10-3 | TGTGCCACCTCTAGCGGGGACAATGAGCAGTTCTTC | CATSSGDNEQFF
NA | TRBJ1-2 | NA | TRBV3-1 | TGTGCCAGCAGCCAAGATCCGGGCAGTAACTATGGCTACACCTTC | CASSQDPGSNYGYTF
TRBD2 | TRBJ2-5 | NA | TRBV3-1 | TGTGCCAGCAGCCCGGCGGGAGCCGGGACGACCCAGTACTTC | CASSPAGAGTTQYF
NA | TRBJ2-7 | few | TRBV12-3/TRBV12-4 | TGTGCCAGCAGTTTGTATGCAGGGAGCTCCTACGAGCAGTACTTC | CASSLYAGSSYEQYF
NA | TRBJ1-1 | NA | TRBV5-1 | TGCGCCAGCAGCTACAGGGCTACGGGGTCGACTGAAGCTTTCTTT | CASSYRATGSTEAFF
NA | TRBJ2-6 | NA | TRBV7-2 | TGTGCCAGCAGCTGGAAAAGCTCTGGGGCCAACGTCCTGACTTTC | CASSWKSSGANVLTF
NA | TRBJ2-1 | NA | TRBV5-5 | TGTGCCAGCAGCCCCGCCGGGGCCGGAGGGAATGAGCAGTTCTTC | CASSPAGAGGNEQFF
TRBD2 | TRBJ2-3 | NA | TRBV12-3/TRBV12-4 | TGTGCCAGCAGTCTTAGGACTAGCGGCAACACAGATACGCAGTATTTT | CASSLRTSGNTDTQYF
NA | TRBJ1-2 | NA | TRBV7-2 | TGTGCCAGCAGCTTAGATAGAGGGGGGACGTTTAGCTACACCTTC | CASSLDRGGTFSYTF